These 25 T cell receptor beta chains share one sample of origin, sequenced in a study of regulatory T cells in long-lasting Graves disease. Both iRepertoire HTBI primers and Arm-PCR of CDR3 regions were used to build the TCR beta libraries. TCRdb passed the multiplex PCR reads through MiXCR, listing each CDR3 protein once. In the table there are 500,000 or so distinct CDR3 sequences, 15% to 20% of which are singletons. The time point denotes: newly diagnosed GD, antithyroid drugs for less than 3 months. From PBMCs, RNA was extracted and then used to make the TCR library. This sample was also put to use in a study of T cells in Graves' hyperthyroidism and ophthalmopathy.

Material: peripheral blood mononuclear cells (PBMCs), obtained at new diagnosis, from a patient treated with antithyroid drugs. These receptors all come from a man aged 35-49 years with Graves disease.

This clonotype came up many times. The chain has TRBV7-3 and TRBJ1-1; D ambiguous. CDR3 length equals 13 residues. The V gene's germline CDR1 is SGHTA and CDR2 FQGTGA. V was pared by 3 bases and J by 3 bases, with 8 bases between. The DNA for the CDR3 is TGTGCCAGCAGCTTCGCGAAGGACACTGAAGCTTTCTTT. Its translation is CASSFAKDTEAFF.

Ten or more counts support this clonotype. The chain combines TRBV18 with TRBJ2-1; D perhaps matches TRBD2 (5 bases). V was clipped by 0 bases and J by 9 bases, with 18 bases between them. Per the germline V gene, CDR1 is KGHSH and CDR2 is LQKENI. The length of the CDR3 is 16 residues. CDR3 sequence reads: CASSPPRTAPRGEQFF. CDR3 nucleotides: TGTGCCAGCTCACCACCCAGAACGGCCCCCCGGGGTGAGCAGTTCTTC.

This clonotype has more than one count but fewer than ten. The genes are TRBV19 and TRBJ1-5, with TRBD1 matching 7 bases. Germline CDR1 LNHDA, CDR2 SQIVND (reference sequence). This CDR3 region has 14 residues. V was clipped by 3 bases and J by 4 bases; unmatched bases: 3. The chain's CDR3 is CASSIWDRNQPQHF. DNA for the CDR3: TGTGCCAGTAGTATTTGGGACAGAAATCAGCCCCAGCATTTT.

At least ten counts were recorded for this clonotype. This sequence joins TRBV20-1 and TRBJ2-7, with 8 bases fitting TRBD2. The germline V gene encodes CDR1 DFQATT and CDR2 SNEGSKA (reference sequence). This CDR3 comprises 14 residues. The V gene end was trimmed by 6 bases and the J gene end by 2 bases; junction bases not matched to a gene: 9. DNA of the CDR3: TGCAGTGCGGACCGGGAGGGCCGCGCCTACGAGCAGTACTTC. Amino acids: CSADREGRAYEQYF.

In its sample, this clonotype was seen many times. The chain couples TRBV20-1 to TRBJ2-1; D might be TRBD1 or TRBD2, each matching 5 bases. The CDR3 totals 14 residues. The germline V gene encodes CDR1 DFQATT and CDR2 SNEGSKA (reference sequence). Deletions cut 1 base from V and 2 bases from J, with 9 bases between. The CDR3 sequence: CSARGGGTYNEQFF. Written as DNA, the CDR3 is TGCAGTGCTAGAGGTGGGGGAACCTACAATGAGCAGTTCTTC.

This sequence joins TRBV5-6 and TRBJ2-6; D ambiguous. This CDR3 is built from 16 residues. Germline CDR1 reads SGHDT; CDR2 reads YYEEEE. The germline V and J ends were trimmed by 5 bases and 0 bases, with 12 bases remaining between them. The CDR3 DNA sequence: TGTGCCAGCAGTTCCAACCTGGGCTCTGGGGCCAACGTCCTGACTTTC. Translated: CASSSNLGSGANVLTF.

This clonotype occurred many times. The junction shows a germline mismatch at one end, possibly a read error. In nucleotides, the CDR3 is TGTGCCAGCAGCTTTGATAGGTGGGGCAGAGACGAGCAGTACTTC. Residues: CASSFDRWGRDEQYF. The rearrangement links TRBV5-1 to TRBJ2-7, with TRBD1 as a possible D gene (5 bases). In germline, CDR1 is SGHRS, CDR2 YFSETQ. CDR3 length equals 15 residues.

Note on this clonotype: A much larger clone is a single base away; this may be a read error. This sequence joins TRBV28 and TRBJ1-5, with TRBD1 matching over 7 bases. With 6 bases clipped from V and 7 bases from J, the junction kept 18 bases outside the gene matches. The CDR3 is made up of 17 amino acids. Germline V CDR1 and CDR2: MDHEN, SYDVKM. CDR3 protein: CASSNRGPTVIKQPQHF. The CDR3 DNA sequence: TGTGCCAGCAGCAACAGGGGCCCTACAGTTATTAAACAGCCCCAGCATTTT.

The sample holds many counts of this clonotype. The CDR3 here is CASSLGGKYSYEQYF. For the CDR3, the DNA is TGTGCCAGCAGTTTGGGCGGGAAATACTCCTACGAGCAGTACTTC. The chain carries TRBV28 and TRBJ2-7; a weak D match, TRBD2 (6 bases). Germline loops: CDR1 MDHEN, CDR2 SYDVKM. The V and J ends lost 3 bases and 0 bases respectively, with 12 bases between them. The CDR3 consists of 15 residues.

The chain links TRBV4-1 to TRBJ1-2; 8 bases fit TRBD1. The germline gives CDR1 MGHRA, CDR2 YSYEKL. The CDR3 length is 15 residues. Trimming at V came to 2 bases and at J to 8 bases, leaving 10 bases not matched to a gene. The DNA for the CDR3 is TGCGCCAGCAGCCAATTCGCTCCAGGGGGCGAGGGCTACACCTTC. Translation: CASSQFAPGGEGYTF.

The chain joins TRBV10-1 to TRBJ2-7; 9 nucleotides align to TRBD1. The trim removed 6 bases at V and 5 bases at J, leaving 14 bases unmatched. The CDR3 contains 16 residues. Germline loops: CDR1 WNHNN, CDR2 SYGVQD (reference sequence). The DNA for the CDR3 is TGCGCCAGCAGCGAGGGACCCGGGACAGGGTTTAACGAGCAGTACTTC. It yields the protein CASSEGPGTGFNEQYF.

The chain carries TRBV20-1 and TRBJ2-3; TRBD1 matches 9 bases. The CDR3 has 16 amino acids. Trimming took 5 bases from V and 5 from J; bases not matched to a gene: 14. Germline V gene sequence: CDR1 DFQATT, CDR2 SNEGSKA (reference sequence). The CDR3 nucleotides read TGCAGTGCTGGACCTATTACAGGGGGCTGGGGAGATACGCAGTATTTT. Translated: CSAGPITGGWGDTQYF.

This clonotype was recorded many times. Here the CDR3 DNA reads TGTGCCAGCAGCAGACAGGGACCCGAGCAGTACTTC. It codes for CASSRQGPEQYF. This chain connects TRBV2 to TRBJ2-7, with 7 bases aligning to TRBD1. J lost 6 bases, V lost 6 bases, and 5 bases had no gene match. CDR3 length: 12 amino acids. Germline V CDR1 and CDR2: SNHLY, FYNNEI.

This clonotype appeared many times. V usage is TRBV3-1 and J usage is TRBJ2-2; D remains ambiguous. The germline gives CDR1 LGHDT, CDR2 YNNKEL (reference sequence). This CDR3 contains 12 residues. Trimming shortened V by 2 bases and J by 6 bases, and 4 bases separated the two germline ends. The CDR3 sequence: CASSQRSGELFF. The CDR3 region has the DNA TGTGCCAGCAGCCAACGGTCCGGGGAGCTGTTTTTT.

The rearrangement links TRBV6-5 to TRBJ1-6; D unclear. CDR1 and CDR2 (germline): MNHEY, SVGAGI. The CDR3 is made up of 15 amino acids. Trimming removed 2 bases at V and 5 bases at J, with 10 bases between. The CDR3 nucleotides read TGTGCCAGCAGTTACCCCGACGGCAATAATTCACCCCTCCACTTT. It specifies CASSYPDGNNSPLHF.

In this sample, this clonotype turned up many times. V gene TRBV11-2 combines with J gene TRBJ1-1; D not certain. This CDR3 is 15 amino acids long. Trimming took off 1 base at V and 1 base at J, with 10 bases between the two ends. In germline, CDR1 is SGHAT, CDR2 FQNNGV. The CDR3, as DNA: TGTGCCAGCAGCTTAGTAGGACGCCGGAACACTGAAGCTTTCTTT. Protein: CASSLVGRRNTEAFF.

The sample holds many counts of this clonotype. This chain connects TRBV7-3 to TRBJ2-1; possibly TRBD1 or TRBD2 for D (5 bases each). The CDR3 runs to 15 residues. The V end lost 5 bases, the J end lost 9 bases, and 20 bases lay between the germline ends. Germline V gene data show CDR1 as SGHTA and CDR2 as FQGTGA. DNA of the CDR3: TGTGCCAGCAGCCCCAGGGACGCACGGCTGGGTGAGCAGTTCTTC. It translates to CASSPRDARLGEQFF. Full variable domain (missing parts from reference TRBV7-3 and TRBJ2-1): GAGVSQTPSNKVTEKGKYVELRCDPISGHTALYWYRQSLGQGPEFLIYFQGTGAADDSGLPNDRFFAVRPEGSVSTLKIQRTERGDSAVYLCASSPRDARLGEQFFGPGTRLTVL.

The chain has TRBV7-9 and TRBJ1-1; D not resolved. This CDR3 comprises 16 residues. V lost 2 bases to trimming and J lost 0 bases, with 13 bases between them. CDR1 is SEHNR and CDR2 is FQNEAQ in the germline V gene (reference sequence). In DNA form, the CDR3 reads TGTGCCAGCAGCTTACCGCAAGGTTCCGTGAACACTGAAGCTTTCTTT. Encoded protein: CASSLPQGSVNTEAFF.

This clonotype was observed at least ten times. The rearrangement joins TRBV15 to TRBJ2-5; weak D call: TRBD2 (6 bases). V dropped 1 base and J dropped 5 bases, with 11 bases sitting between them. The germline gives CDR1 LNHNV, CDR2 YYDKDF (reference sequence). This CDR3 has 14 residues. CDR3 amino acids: CATSRVGGSETQYF. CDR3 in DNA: TGTGCCACCAGCAGAGTCGGGGGAAGCGAGACCCAGTACTTC.

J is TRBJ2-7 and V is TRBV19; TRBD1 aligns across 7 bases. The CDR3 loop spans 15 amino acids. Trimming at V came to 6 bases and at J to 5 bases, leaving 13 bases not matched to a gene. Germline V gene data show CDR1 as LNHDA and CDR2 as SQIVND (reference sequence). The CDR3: CASRIQQGPVDEQYF. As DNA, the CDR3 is TGTGCCAGTAGGATCCAACAGGGGCCGGTGGACGAGCAGTACTTC. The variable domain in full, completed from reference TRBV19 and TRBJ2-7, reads DGGITQSPKYLFRKEGQNVTLSCEQNLNHDAMYWYRQDPGQGLRLIYYSQIVNDFQKGDIAEGYSVSREKKESFPLTVTSAQKNPTAFYLCASRIQQGPVDEQYFGPGTRLTVT.

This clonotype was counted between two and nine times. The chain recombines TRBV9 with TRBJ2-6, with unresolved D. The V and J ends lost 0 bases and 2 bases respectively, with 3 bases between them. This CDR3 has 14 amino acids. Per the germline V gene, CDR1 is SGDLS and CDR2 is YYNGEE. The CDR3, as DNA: TGTGCCAGCAGCGTAGAGGCTGGGGCCAACGTCCTGACTTTC. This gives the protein CASSVEAGANVLTF.

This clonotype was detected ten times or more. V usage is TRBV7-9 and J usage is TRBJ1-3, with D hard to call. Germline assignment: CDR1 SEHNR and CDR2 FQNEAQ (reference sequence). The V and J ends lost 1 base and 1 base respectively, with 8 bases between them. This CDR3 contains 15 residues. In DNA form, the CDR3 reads TGTGCCAGCAGCTTAGTCTCGTTATCTGGAAACACCATATATTTT. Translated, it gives CASSLVSLSGNTIYF.

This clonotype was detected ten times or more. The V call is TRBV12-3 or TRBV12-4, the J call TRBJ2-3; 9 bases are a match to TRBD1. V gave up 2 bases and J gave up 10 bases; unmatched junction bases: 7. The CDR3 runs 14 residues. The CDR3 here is CASSLTGQGSAQYF. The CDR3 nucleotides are TGTGCCAGCAGTTTAACCGGACAGGGGTCAGCGCAGTATTTT.

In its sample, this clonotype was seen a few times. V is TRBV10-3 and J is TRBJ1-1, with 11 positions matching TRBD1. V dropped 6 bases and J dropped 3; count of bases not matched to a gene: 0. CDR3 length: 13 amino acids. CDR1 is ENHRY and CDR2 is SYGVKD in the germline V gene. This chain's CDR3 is CAIRGQGDTEAFF. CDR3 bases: TGTGCCATCAGGGGACAGGGGGACACTGAAGCTTTCTTT.

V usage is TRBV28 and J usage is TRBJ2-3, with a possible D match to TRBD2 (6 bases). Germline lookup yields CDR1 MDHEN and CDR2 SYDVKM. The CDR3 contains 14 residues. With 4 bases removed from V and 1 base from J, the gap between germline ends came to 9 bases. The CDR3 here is CASSWEVGTDTQYF. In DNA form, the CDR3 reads TGTGCCAGCAGTTGGGAGGTGGGCACAGATACGCAGTATTTT.